This is a list of T cell receptor beta chains from one sample in a study of Graves' ophthalmopathy and Graves' hyperthyroidism. MiXCR was run by TCRdb on the multiplex PCR reads, yielding one entry per CDR3 protein. The sample has 400,000 to 450,000 distinct CDR3 sequences, approximately 21% seen once; the top ten hold around 3%. What was sequenced was peripheral blood. The receptors were gathered from a woman under 30 with stable Graves' hyperthyroidism. CDR3s include the opening cysteine and the closing phenylalanine or tryptophan. D genes are given only for firm matches. Rows may omit the clone size; those that give it use once, few, many or a size class.

d_gene: TRBD1; v_gene: TRBV6-1; abundance: many; j_gene: TRBJ1-1; CDR3nt: TGTGCCAGCAGAACCGGGACAGATGCCGCTGAAGCTTTCTTT; CDR3aa: CASRTGTDAAEAFF
d_gene: NA; v_gene: TRBV11-2; abundance: many; j_gene: TRBJ2-7; CDR3nt: TGTGCCAGCAGCTTAGAAGGCCAGGTTGCCTACGAGCAGCACTTC; CDR3aa: CASSLEGQVAYEQHF
d_gene: NA; v_gene: TRBV24-1; abundance: NA; j_gene: TRBJ1-1; CDR3nt: TGTGCCACCCGCCCCGGGGTCGGGGGCACTGAAGCTTTCTTT; CDR3aa: CATRPGVGGTEAFF
d_gene: NA; v_gene: TRBV29-1; abundance: many; j_gene: TRBJ1-2; CDR3nt: TGCAGCGTTGAAGTCGCGAACAGGCCCACCTTC; CDR3aa: CSVEVANRPTF
d_gene: TRBD2; v_gene: TRBV11-2; abundance: many; j_gene: TRBJ2-7; CDR3nt: TGTGCCAGCAGCCTAGCGGGAGTCGAGCAGTACTTC; CDR3aa: CASSLAGVEQYF
d_gene: TRBD2; v_gene: TRBV9; abundance: few; j_gene: TRBJ2-5; CDR3nt: TGTGCCAGCAGCGACCCACTTAGGGGACCTAGCGGGAAGACCCAGTACTTC; CDR3aa: CASSDPLRGPSGKTQYF
d_gene: TRBD1; v_gene: TRBV9; abundance: NA; j_gene: TRBJ2-2; CDR3nt: TGTGCCAGCAGCGTAGTGGGACAGGGGTACACCGGGGAGCTGTTTTTT; CDR3aa: CASSVVGQGYTGELFF
d_gene: NA; v_gene: TRBV7-2; abundance: NA; j_gene: TRBJ2-7; CDR3nt: TGTGCCAGCAGCTTAAACTGGTACGAGCAGTACTTC; CDR3aa: CASSLNWYEQYF
d_gene: TRBD2; v_gene: TRBV3-1; abundance: NA; j_gene: TRBJ2-7; CDR3nt: TGTGCCAGCAGCCAAGAAGGAGCCGGGAGGTACGAGCAGTACTTC; CDR3aa: CASSQEGAGRYEQYF
d_gene: TRBD1; v_gene: TRBV20-1; abundance: many; j_gene: TRBJ1-1; CDR3nt: TGCAGTGCTAGAGCCCCGACAGGGGACACTGAAGCTTTCTTT; CDR3aa: CSARAPTGDTEAFF
d_gene: NA; v_gene: TRBV4-2; abundance: NA; j_gene: TRBJ1-1; CDR3nt: TGTGCCAGCAGCCAAGAAACAGGGAGGAGGACTGAAGCTTTCTTT; CDR3aa: CASSQETGRRTEAFF
d_gene: NA; v_gene: TRBV12-3/TRBV12-4; abundance: NA; j_gene: TRBJ1-1; CDR3nt: TGTGCCAGCAGCTCTATAGTGGGTGCTGAAGCTTTCTTT; CDR3aa: CASSSIVGAEAFF
d_gene: TRBD1; v_gene: TRBV6-5; abundance: many; j_gene: TRBJ1-2; CDR3nt: TGTGCCAGCCGCCGGGACAGCTACTATGGCTACACCTTC; CDR3aa: CASRRDSYYGYTF
d_gene: NA; v_gene: TRBV20-1; abundance: many; j_gene: TRBJ2-5; CDR3nt: TGCAGTGCTAGAGATGTGGGAGCTATTAGAGAGACCCAGTACTTC; CDR3aa: CSARDVGAIRETQYF
d_gene: NA; v_gene: TRBV28; abundance: many; j_gene: TRBJ2-7; CDR3nt: TGTGCCAGCAGTTTCGATGAGGAGCTGGCCTACGAGCAGTACTTC; CDR3aa: CASSFDEELAYEQYF
d_gene: TRBD1; v_gene: TRBV24-1; abundance: many; j_gene: TRBJ1-1; CDR3nt: TGTGCCACCAGTGATGGGACAGGGCAGAACACTGAAGCTTTCTTT; CDR3aa: CATSDGTGQNTEAFF
d_gene: NA; v_gene: TRBV30; abundance: NA; j_gene: TRBJ1-5; CDR3nt: TGTGCCTGGAGTGGGGATGTTAATCAGCCCCAGCATTTT; CDR3aa: CAWSGDVNQPQHF
d_gene: TRBD2; v_gene: TRBV6-2/TRBV6-3; abundance: many; j_gene: TRBJ2-5; CDR3nt: TGTGCCAGCAGTCCCTTCGGGCGGGAGTGGGAGACCCAGTACTTC; CDR3aa: CASSPFGREWETQYF
d_gene: TRBD2; v_gene: TRBV27; abundance: many; j_gene: TRBJ2-7; CDR3nt: TGTGCCAGCAGTCCGCAGACTAGCGGCTACGAGCAGTACTTC; CDR3aa: CASSPQTSGYEQYF
d_gene: TRBD1; v_gene: TRBV27; abundance: NA; j_gene: TRBJ1-2; CDR3nt: TGTGCCAGCAGTCCGACGCCGACAGGGGGTATAGGCTACACCTTC; CDR3aa: CASSPTPTGGIGYTF
d_gene: NA; v_gene: TRBV11-2; abundance: NA; j_gene: TRBJ2-2; CDR3nt: TGTGCCAGCAGCTTAGAAGCCTGGAACACCGGGGAGCTGTTTTTT; CDR3aa: CASSLEAWNTGELFF
d_gene: NA; v_gene: TRBV24-1; abundance: many; j_gene: TRBJ2-2; CDR3nt: TGTGCCACCAGTGATCCCGGGACACGATCTTCGCGGGAGCTGTTTTTT; CDR3aa: CATSDPGTRSSRELFF
d_gene: NA; v_gene: TRBV25-1; abundance: many; j_gene: TRBJ2-7; CDR3nt: TGTGCCAGCAGTGGACTCGAAGGGTCCTACGAGCAGTACTTC; CDR3aa: CASSGLEGSYEQYF
d_gene: NA; v_gene: TRBV14; abundance: many; j_gene: TRBJ1-6; CDR3nt: TGTGCCAGCAGCCAAGAAAATTCACCCCTCCACTTT; CDR3aa: CASSQENSPLHF
d_gene: NA; v_gene: TRBV6-1; abundance: NA; j_gene: TRBJ2-7; CDR3nt: TGTGCCAGCAGTGTAGGCCTCGAGCAGTACTTC; CDR3aa: CASSVGLEQYF
d_gene: NA; v_gene: TRBV29-1; abundance: many; j_gene: TRBJ2-5; CDR3nt: TGCAGCGCGAGGCCAACCCATGCCGAGACCCAGTACTTC; CDR3aa: CSARPTHAETQYF
d_gene: TRBD1; v_gene: TRBV12-3/TRBV12-4; abundance: few; j_gene: TRBJ1-1; CDR3nt: TGTGCCAGCAGTCCAACTAACACAGGGGCCACTGAAGCTTTCTTT; CDR3aa: CASSPTNTGATEAFF
d_gene: TRBD2; v_gene: TRBV4-3; abundance: many; j_gene: TRBJ2-5; CDR3nt: TGCGCCAGCAGCCAAGACACTCTGGGGGGGGAGACCCAGTACTTC; CDR3aa: CASSQDTLGGETQYF
d_gene: NA; v_gene: TRBV7-9; abundance: many; j_gene: TRBJ2-2; CDR3nt: TGTGCCAGCAGCCGAAACAGGGCCGGTACCGGGGAGCTGTTTTTT; CDR3aa: CASSRNRAGTGELFF
d_gene: NA; v_gene: TRBV15; abundance: many; j_gene: TRBJ2-7; CDR3nt: TGTGCCACCAGGGGGTTTAGACTGAAATACGAGCAGTACTTC; CDR3aa: CATRGFRLKYEQYF
d_gene: TRBD1; v_gene: TRBV6-2/TRBV6-3; abundance: many; j_gene: TRBJ1-2; CDR3nt: TGTGCCACCGGACAGGGTAATGGCTACACCTTC; CDR3aa: CATGQGNGYTF
d_gene: NA; v_gene: TRBV18; abundance: many; j_gene: TRBJ2-5; CDR3nt: TGTGCCAGCTCACCGACGGCCCTTGCACAAGAGACCCAGTACTTC; CDR3aa: CASSPTALAQETQYF
d_gene: NA; v_gene: TRBV4-1; abundance: medium-sized; j_gene: TRBJ2-7; CDR3nt: TGCGCCAGCAGCCAAGATTCCTACGAGCAGTACTTC; CDR3aa: CASSQDSYEQYF
d_gene: NA; v_gene: TRBV27; abundance: few; j_gene: TRBJ1-1; CDR3nt: TGTGCCAGCCGGGGAGGACAATTGAACACTGAAGCTTTCTTT; CDR3aa: CASRGGQLNTEAFF
d_gene: NA; v_gene: TRBV11-2; abundance: NA; j_gene: TRBJ2-7; CDR3nt: TGTGCCAGCGGGAGGACAGAGCCCTACGAGCAGTACTTC; CDR3aa: CASGRTEPYEQYF
d_gene: NA; v_gene: TRBV9; abundance: NA; j_gene: TRBJ1-2; CDR3nt: TGTGCCAGCAGCCTTGATGCTAACTATGGCTACACCTTC; CDR3aa: CASSLDANYGYTF
d_gene: NA; v_gene: TRBV9; abundance: once; j_gene: TRBJ1-3; CDR3nt: TGTGCCAGCAGCATGAGCTCTGGAAACACCATATATTTT; CDR3aa: CASSMSSGNTIYF
d_gene: TRBD1; v_gene: TRBV7-2; abundance: NA; j_gene: TRBJ1-2; CDR3nt: TGTGCCAGCAGCTTAGTGGGAGGACAGGGCTATGGCTACACCTTC; CDR3aa: CASSLVGGQGYGYTF
d_gene: NA; v_gene: TRBV30; abundance: NA; j_gene: TRBJ2-5; CDR3nt: TGTGCCTGGAGGATAGGAGGGGAGACCCAGTACTTC; CDR3aa: CAWRIGGETQYF
d_gene: NA; v_gene: TRBV5-1; abundance: many; j_gene: TRBJ1-1; CDR3nt: TGCGCCAGCAGCTTATCGACCCGGAGGGTCTTT; CDR3aa: CASSLSTRRVF
d_gene: NA; v_gene: TRBV20-1; abundance: many; j_gene: TRBJ2-4; CDR3nt: TGCAGTGCTAGAGAGACTAGTGCAGCCAAAAACATTCAGTACTTC; CDR3aa: CSARETSAAKNIQYF
d_gene: NA; v_gene: TRBV12-3/TRBV12-4; abundance: NA; j_gene: TRBJ2-5; CDR3nt: TGTGCCAGCAGTTTAACCCTGGCGATGGTGACCCAGTACTTC; CDR3aa: CASSLTLAMVTQYF
d_gene: NA; v_gene: TRBV2; abundance: many; j_gene: TRBJ2-2; CDR3nt: TGTGCCAGCAGTGAACTAGCGACCACCGGGGAGCTGTTTTTT; CDR3aa: CASSELATTGELFF
d_gene: TRBD1; v_gene: TRBV10-3; abundance: many; j_gene: TRBJ1-2; CDR3nt: TGTGCCATCAGTGTATCACAGGGGGCCTATGGCTACACCTTC; CDR3aa: CAISVSQGAYGYTF
d_gene: TRBD2; v_gene: TRBV20-1; abundance: many; j_gene: TRBJ2-7; CDR3nt: TGCAGTGCTAGGAATCCTAGCGGAAGCTCCTACGAGCAGTACTTC; CDR3aa: CSARNPSGSSYEQYF
d_gene: NA; v_gene: TRBV20-1; abundance: many; j_gene: TRBJ1-1; CDR3nt: TGCAGTGCTAGAGAAGCAGGGATGAACACTGAAGCTTTCTTT; CDR3aa: CSAREAGMNTEAFF
d_gene: TRBD2; v_gene: TRBV11-2; abundance: many; j_gene: TRBJ2-7; CDR3nt: TGTGCCAGCAGCTTACAAACAAGGGCGGGAGGAATCCTCGACGAGCAGTACTTC; CDR3aa: CASSLQTRAGGILDEQYF
d_gene: TRBD2; v_gene: TRBV18; abundance: few; j_gene: TRBJ2-5; CDR3nt: TGTGCCAGCGCCGAGACTAGCGTGCTGCTGGTTGCGGCCCAGTACTTC; CDR3aa: CASAETSVLLVAAQYF
d_gene: NA; v_gene: TRBV6-1; abundance: NA; j_gene: TRBJ2-7; CDR3nt: TGTGCCAGCAGTGATCCGGGCACGAGCTCCTACGAGCAGTACTTC; CDR3aa: CASSDPGTSSYEQYF
d_gene: TRBD1; v_gene: TRBV2; abundance: many; j_gene: TRBJ1-2; CDR3nt: TGTGCCAGCGGGAACTCCAGGGGGCGCAGCCATGGCTACCCCTTC; CDR3aa: CASGNSRGRSHGYPF
d_gene: NA; v_gene: TRBV6-5; abundance: many; j_gene: TRBJ1-5; CDR3nt: TGTGCCAGCAGTTACGGGGTTTGGAATCAGCCCCAGCATTTT; CDR3aa: CASSYGVWNQPQHF
d_gene: NA; v_gene: TRBV4-2; abundance: NA; j_gene: TRBJ2-5; CDR3nt: TGTGCCAGCAGCCAAGGGCCGGGGGAACAAGAGACCCAGTACTTC; CDR3aa: CASSQGPGEQETQYF
d_gene: NA; v_gene: TRBV19; abundance: many; j_gene: TRBJ2-7; CDR3nt: TGTGCCAGTAGTATAACTGGGGTCTACGAGCAGTACTTC; CDR3aa: CASSITGVYEQYF